One TCR beta chain is described in this entry. Antigen: not known. Assay used: immunoSEQ multiplex PCR; TCRdb lists only in-frame clones, some missing. The sample shows 150,000 to 200,000 clones, around 89% of them seen only once. This record belongs to a study of T cell responses to AZD1222 COVID-19 vaccine. Overall study findings and caveats: Reports say nearly half of spike-specific TCRs go after unmutated variant regions. CD4 TCRs covered the whole spike, strongest at regions 160-218 and 743-854. Possibly, clonal diversity was underestimated; donors were largely white British and included more females.

Germline values: CDR1 LGHNA, CDR2 YSLEER. V was trimmed by 1 base and J by 5 bases, leaving 12 bases between them. This CDR3 is built from 15 residues. This TCR was sampled from an adult in good health. V is TRBV4-3 and J is TRBJ2-1; D remains unclear. The sample consisted of peripheral blood, taken on day 0 of AZD1222 vaccination. The CDR3 sequence is CASSQVWLKDNEQFF. The CDR3 coding sequence is TGCGCCAGCAGCCAAGTGTGGCTGAAAGACAATGAGCAGTTCTTC.